Shown below are 20 T cell receptor beta chains from a single sample sequenced in a study of T cell changes during pregnancy in multiple sclerosis. Data came from immunoSEQ multiplex PCR; TCRdb stores just in-frame clones and leaves some out. Among around 57,000 clones, about nine tenths were seen once, and the ten largest hold approximately 0.18%. Sequencing used CD4+ T cells from peripheral blood mononuclear cells, obtained after pregnancy. The receptors were sampled from a female donor in good health, enrolled as a control in a pregnancy study.

CDR3 amino acids: CASSPGPFERGSRYNEQFF. The CDR3 DNA is TGTGCCAGCTCACCAGGCCCGTTCGAGCGGGGGAGCAGATACAATGAGCAGTTCTTC. The V and J genes are TRBV18 and TRBJ2-1, with 8 bases that match TRBD2. The CDR3 runs 19 residues. V lost 2 bases, J lost 4 bases, and 16 bases stayed unmatched. Germline V gives CDR1 KGHSH, CDR2 LQKENI.

The V and J genes are TRBV6-1 and TRBJ2-7, with 7 bases identical to TRBD1. J lost 5 bases, V lost 7 bases, and 11 bases had no gene match. The CDR3 runs to 14 residues. Germline CDR1 is MNHNS and CDR2 is SASEGT. The CDR3 region has the DNA TGTGCCAGCAAGGGGGACAGCTGGTACGACGAGCAGTACTTC. Amino acid sequence: CASKGDSWYDEQYF.

The chain is built from TRBV7-9 and TRBJ2-6; TRBD1 matches 7 bases. The trim removed 8 bases at V and 0 bases at J, leaving 10 bases unmatched. Germline values: CDR1 SEHNR, CDR2 FQNEAQ (reference sequence). CDR3 length: 17 residues. CDR3 sequence (DNA): TGTGCCAGCGGGCCGACAGGGCCCGCCTCTGGGGCCAACGTCCTGACTTTC. It translates to CASGPTGPASGANVLTF.

The chain uses TRBV9 and TRBJ2-5; D is ambiguous. CDR3 length: 14 residues. The germline V and J ends were trimmed by 0 bases and 4 bases, with 10 bases remaining between them. The V gene's germline CDR1 is SGDLS and CDR2 YYNGEE. The CDR3 DNA sequence: TGTGCCAGCAGCGTAGGAGGAGCGAGAGAGACCCAGTACTTC. It yields the protein CASSVGGARETQYF.

This clone was detected a few times. J is TRBJ1-2 and V is TRBV9; 7 positions match TRBD1. Germline V gene lookup returns CDR1 SGDLS and CDR2 YYNGEE. With 2 bases clipped from V and 0 bases from J, the junction kept 4 bases outside the gene matches. CDR3 length: 15 residues. CDR3 protein: CASSVYRGANYGYTF. CDR3 DNA sequence: TGTGCCAGCAGCGTTTACAGGGGAGCTAACTATGGCTACACCTTC.

The V call is TRBV7-9, the J call TRBJ1-3, with TRBD1 as a possible D gene (5 bases). Germline V gives CDR1 SEHNR, CDR2 FQNEAQ (reference sequence). This CDR3 has 16 residues. V lost 1 base to trimming and J lost 2 bases, with 12 bases between them. In nucleotides, the CDR3 is TGTGCCAGCAGCTTAGTATATCAGGGTACTGGAAACACCATATATTTT. This gives the protein CASSLVYQGTGNTIYF. Full variable domain (rest looked up from reference TRBV7-9 and TRBJ1-3): DTGVSQNPRHKITKRGQNVTFRCDPISEHNRLYWYRQTLGQGPEFLTYFQNEAQLEKSRLLSDRFSAERPKGSFSTLEIQRTEQGDSAMYLCASSLVYQGTGNTIYFGEGSWLTVV.

This clone has just one count. The chain links TRBV11-2 to TRBJ2-4, with D unclear. The CDR3 sequence is 13 residues long. The germline gives CDR1 SGHAT, CDR2 FQNNGV. V dropped 1 base and J dropped 3 bases, with 4 bases sitting between them. In DNA form, the CDR3 reads TGTGCCAGCAGCTTAGCAGGCAAAAACATTCAGTACTTC. Its protein product is CASSLAGKNIQYF.

The chain combines TRBV12-5 with TRBJ1-1; D not resolved. Trimming took 6 bases from V and 1 from J, leaving 12 bases between them. There are 14 residues in the CDR3. Germline V gene sequence: CDR1 LGHNT, CDR2 FRNRAP. In nucleotides, the CDR3 is TGTGCTAGTGGCCTCCCGGCAGGGAACACTGAAGCTTTCTTT. Translation gives CASGLPAGNTEAFF.

CDR3 DNA sequence: TGTGCCAGCAGCGTTCAGGGGTCCAATGAGCAGTTCTTC. It translates to CASSVQGSNEQFF. The chain joins TRBV9 to TRBJ2-1; weak D call: TRBD1 (6 bases). The V gene lost 2 bases and the J gene lost 6 bases, with 9 bases spanning the gap. The CDR3 is 13 amino acids. Looked up from germline, CDR1 is SGDLS and CDR2 is YYNGEE.

This chain connects TRBV7-2 to TRBJ2-1; maybe TRBD2 (5 bases). This CDR3 spans 16 amino acids. Germline CDR1 is SGHTA and CDR2 is FQGNSA. V was cut by 7 bases and J by 0 bases, with 16 bases left in between. CDR3 amino acids: CASTRLRASSYNEQFF. The DNA for the CDR3 is TGTGCCAGCACTCGACTGCGGGCGAGCTCCTACAATGAGCAGTTCTTC.

The genes are TRBV4-2 and TRBJ2-7, with D possibly being TRBD2 (5 bases). The V end was cut by 4 bases, the J end by 1 base, with 5 bases between. Per germline, CDR1 LGHNA and CDR2 YNFKEQ. This CDR3 comprises 12 residues. CDR3 DNA: TGTGCCAGCAGCCCGGGATCCTACGAGCAGTACTTC. Protein sequence: CASSPGSYEQYF.

V and J are TRBV5-1 and TRBJ2-5; D is perhaps TRBD1 (5 bases). CDR3 length equals 15 residues. Trimming cost V 5 bases and J 7 bases, with 21 bases left between them. Germline values: CDR1 SGHRS, CDR2 YFSETQ. CDR3 nucleotides: TGCGCCAGCAGTTACCGACGGCCGGATCAGGGGACCCAGTACTTC. It codes for CASSYRRPDQGTQYF.

The chain employs TRBV19 and TRBJ2-7, with 8 bases aligning to TRBD1. This CDR3 has 16 amino acids. Germline lookup yields CDR1 LNHDA and CDR2 SQIVND (reference sequence). The V segment lost 3 bases and the J segment 2 bases; nucleotides outside the gene matches: 9. The CDR3 DNA reads as TGTGCCAGTAGTATTTCCGGGGCAGGGGGCCCCTACGAGCAGTACTTC. Translating it yields CASSISGAGGPYEQYF. The complete variable domain, with remaining parts taken from reference TRBV19 and TRBJ2-7, reads DGGITQSPKYLFRKEGQNVTLSCEQNLNHDAMYWYRQDPGQGLRLIYYSQIVNDFQKGDIAEGYSVSREKKESFPLTVTSAQKNPTAFYLCASSISGAGGPYEQYFGPGTRLTVT.

The V and J genes are TRBV28 and TRBJ1-6; D may be TRBD1 (5 bases). Germline lookup yields CDR1 MDHEN and CDR2 SYDVKM. V was cut by 6 bases and J by 7 bases, with 16 bases left in between. The CDR3 is 15 amino acids. CDR3 sequence: CASRLPGRENSPLHF. CDR3 DNA sequence: TGTGCCAGCAGACTCCCGGGACGGGAGAATTCACCCCTCCACTTT.

The chain carries TRBV7-2 and TRBJ1-2, with D perhaps matching TRBD1 (5 bases). This CDR3 is 12 amino acids long. Deletions cut 5 bases from V and 8 bases from J, with 12 bases between. Germline V lookup: CDR1 SGHTA, CDR2 FQGNSA. Written as DNA, the CDR3 is TGTGCCAGCAGCGGGGCAGGCTTAGGCTACACCTTC. It translates to CASSGAGLGYTF.

The V and J genes are TRBV9 and TRBJ1-1; D is ambiguous. CDR1 is SGDLS, CDR2 YYNGEE, per germline. Trimming took 0 bases from V and 4 from J, leaving 10 bases between them. The CDR3 is 14 amino acids. The CDR3, as DNA: TGTGCCAGCAGCGTAGACCCCGACATCACTGAAGCTTTCTTT. Its protein is CASSVDPDITEAFF.

Written as DNA, the CDR3 is TGTGCCAGCAGTTTCCTTCCGGGACTAGCGGGGGACTTCTCCTACAATGAGCAGTTCTTC. Its protein product is CASSFLPGLAGDFSYNEQFF. The chain carries TRBV28 and TRBJ2-1; 14 bases are shared with TRBD2. In germline, CDR1 is MDHEN, CDR2 SYDVKM. The CDR3 length is 20 residues. J gave up 0 bases and V 3 bases, and 10 bases lay outside the gene matches.

Regarding this clone: The sample has other DNA sequences that encode this CDR3 too. This sequence joins TRBV5-1 and TRBJ1-4, with 8 bases fitting TRBD1. Losses at the gene ends were 0 bases for V and 5 bases for J; bases not matched to a gene: 0. The CDR3 covers 14 residues. Germline-derived CDR1 and CDR2 are SGHRS and YFSETQ. The CDR3 spells CASSLGQGNEKLFF. The CDR3 coding sequence is TGCGCCAGCAGCTTGGGACAGGGGAATGAAAAACTGTTTTTT.

The rearrangement uses TRBV19 and TRBJ1-1, with D unclear. Germline loops: CDR1 LNHDA, CDR2 SQIVND (reference sequence). With 4 bases removed from V and 4 bases from J, the gap between germline ends came to 13 bases. The CDR3 runs 14 residues. The CDR3: CASSTYRVFTEAFF. In DNA form, the CDR3 reads TGTGCCAGTAGTACATATCGGGTATTCACTGAAGCTTTCTTT.

The rearrangement links TRBV5-4 to TRBJ2-3; 9 nucleotides line up with TRBD2. The J segment lost 8 bases and the V segment lost 10 bases, leaving 23 bases of the junction unmatched. In germline, CDR1 is SGHNT, CDR2 YYREEE (reference sequence). The CDR3 has 17 residues. The CDR3 reads CAVAPQTGLALTGTQYF. The CDR3, as DNA: TGTGCCGTGGCCCCCCAGACCGGACTAGCGCTCACGGGTACGCAGTATTTT.